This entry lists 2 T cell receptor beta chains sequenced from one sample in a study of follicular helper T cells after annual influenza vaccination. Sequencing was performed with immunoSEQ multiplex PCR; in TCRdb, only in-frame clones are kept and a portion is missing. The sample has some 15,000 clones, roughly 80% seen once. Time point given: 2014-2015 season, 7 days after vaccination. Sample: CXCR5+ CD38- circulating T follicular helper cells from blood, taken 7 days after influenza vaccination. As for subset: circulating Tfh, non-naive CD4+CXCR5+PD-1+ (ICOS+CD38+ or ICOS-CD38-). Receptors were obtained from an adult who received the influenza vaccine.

CDR3 sequence: CASTRRARGTDTQYF. In DNA, the CDR3 is TGTGCCAGCACCCGTCGCGCCAGGGGTACAGATACGCAGTATTTT. The rearrangement uses TRBV6-1 and TRBJ2-3; D perhaps matches TRBD1 (6 bases). With 7 bases removed from V and 3 bases from J, the gap between germline ends came to 17 bases. Per germline, CDR1 MNHNS and CDR2 SASEGT. CDR3 size: 15 residues.

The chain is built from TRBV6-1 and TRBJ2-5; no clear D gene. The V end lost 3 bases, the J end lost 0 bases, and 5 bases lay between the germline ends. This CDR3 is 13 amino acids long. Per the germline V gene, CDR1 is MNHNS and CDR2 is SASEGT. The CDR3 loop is CASSEAYQETQYF. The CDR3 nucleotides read TGTGCCAGCAGTGAGGCTTACCAAGAGACCCAGTACTTC.